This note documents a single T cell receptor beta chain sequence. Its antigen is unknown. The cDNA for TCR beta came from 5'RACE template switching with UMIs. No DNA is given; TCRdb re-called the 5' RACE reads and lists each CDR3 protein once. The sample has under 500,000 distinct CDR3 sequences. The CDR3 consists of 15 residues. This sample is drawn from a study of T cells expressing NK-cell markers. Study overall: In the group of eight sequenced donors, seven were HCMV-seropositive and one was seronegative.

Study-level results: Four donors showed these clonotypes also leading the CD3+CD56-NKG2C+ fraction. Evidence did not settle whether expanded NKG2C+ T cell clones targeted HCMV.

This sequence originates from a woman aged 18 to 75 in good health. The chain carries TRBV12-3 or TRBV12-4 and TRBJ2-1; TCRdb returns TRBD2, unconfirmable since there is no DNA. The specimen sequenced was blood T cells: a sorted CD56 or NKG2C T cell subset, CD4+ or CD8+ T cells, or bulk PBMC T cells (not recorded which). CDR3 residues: CASSFVSGGHNEQFF.